These T cell receptor beta chains were read from a single sample in a study of early T cells in non-severe SARS-CoV-2 infection. One entry per CDR3 protein, called by TCRdb with MiXCR from the 5' RACE reads. The data show tens of thousands of distinct CDR3 sequences, 5.7% seen once. This sample comprised whole blood, obtained at baseline. The receptors derive from an adult who was a healthcare worker with PCR-confirmed SARS-CoV-2 infection or an uninfected control (not recorded which). Each CDR3 is given with its conserved first and last residue. A D gene is named only where the DNA matches it firmly. The size of a clone is reported for some rows only, either as once, few or many, or as a class for expanded clones.

>.|TRBJ2-3|TRBV20-1|.
CSARVNVAADTQYF
TGCAGTGCTAGGGTAAATGTTGCCGCAGATACGCAGTATTTT
>once|TRBJ2-1|TRBV6-2/TRBV6-3|.
CASSTASNEQFF
TGTGCCAGCAGTACCGCATCAAATGAGCAGTTCTTC
>few|TRBJ2-4|TRBV7-2|.
CASSPMGGGGAKNIQYF
TGTGCCAGCAGCCCCATGGGGGGAGGGGGAGCCAAAAACATTCAGTACTTC
>few|TRBJ2-2|TRBV7-2|.
CAIRPRRNTGELFF
TGTGCCATCCGGCCGAGAAGGAACACCGGGGAGCTGTTTTTT
>many|TRBJ2-3|TRBV7-8|TRBD2
CASSLAGGRTDTQYF
TGTGCCAGCAGCTTGGCGGGGGGACGCACAGATACGCAGTATTTT
>many|TRBJ1-3|TRBV18|.
CASSPTTDSGNTIYF
TGTGCCAGCTCACCGACGACTGACTCTGGAAACACCATATATTTT
>many|TRBJ1-2|TRBV7-6|TRBD1
CASSPDRVYGYTF
TGTGCCAGCAGCCCGGACAGGGTGTATGGCTACACCTTC
>few|TRBJ1-6|TRBV20-1|TRBD1
CSASLPGTGNSPLHF
TGCAGTGCTAGCCTCCCCGGGACAGGGAATTCACCCCTCCACTTT
>many|TRBJ1-4|TRBV20-1|.
CSASEAGKENEKLFF
TGCAGTGCTAGTGAGGCAGGGAAGGAGAACGAAAAACTGTTTTTT
>.|TRBJ2-1|TRBV7-3|.
CASSTDSARYNEQFF
TGTGCCAGCAGCACGGACTCAGCACGCTACAATGAGCAGTTCTTC
>many|TRBJ1-2|TRBV6-5|.
CASSYSIGAGEGGYTF
TGTGCCAGCAGTTACTCGATTGGGGCAGGGGAGGGCGGCTACACCTTC
>medium-sized|TRBJ1-3|TRBV12-3/TRBV12-4|.
CASSFRGFGNTIYF
TGTGCCAGCAGTTTTCGGGGTTTTGGAAACACCATATATTTT
>many|TRBJ1-2|TRBV5-1|.
CASSTQGASNGYTF
TGCGCCAGCAGCACCCAGGGTGCGTCGAATGGCTACACCTTC
>.|TRBJ2-3|TRBV12-3/TRBV12-4|TRBD1
CASVGQGARDTQYF
TGTGCCAGCGTCGGACAGGGGGCCCGGGATACGCAGTATTTT
>.|TRBJ2-3|TRBV11-2|TRBD2
CASSPELAASTDTQYF
TGTGCCAGCAGCCCAGAACTAGCGGCGTCCACAGATACGCAGTATTTT
>few|TRBJ2-7|TRBV6-5|.
CASRTGGEQYF
TGTGCCAGCAGAACAGGTGGCGAGCAGTACTTC
>few|TRBJ1-1|TRBV5-1|.
CASSSLGGEGDTEAFF
TGCGCCAGCAGCTCGTTGGGTGGAGAAGGGGACACTGAAGCTTTCTTT
>.|TRBJ2-1|TRBV7-2|.
CASSLDSRTYNEQFF
TGTGCCAGCAGCTTAGACTCGCGGACCTACAATGAGCAGTTCTTC
>many|TRBJ2-7|TRBV7-9|.
CASSPQLMAPRYF
TGTGCCAGCAGCCCGCAATTGATGGCCCCCCGGTACTTC
>medium-sized|TRBJ2-1|TRBV12-3/TRBV12-4|.
CASSWGDEQFF
TGTGCCAGCAGTTGGGGGGATGAGCAGTTCTTC
>medium-sized|TRBJ1-2|TRBV7-9|TRBD1
CASSLSGQGRANYGYTF
TGTGCCAGCAGCCTCAGTGGACAGGGGCGAGCTAACTATGGCTACACCTTC
>many|TRBJ2-3|TRBV15|.
CATSTQTDTQYF
TGTGCCACCAGCACCCAGACTGATACGCAGTATTTT
>.|TRBJ2-1|TRBV5-6|.
CASSFQGPIFPFEQFF
TGTGCCAGCAGCTTTCAGGGACCCATTTTCCCGTTTGAGCAGTTCTTC
>.|TRBJ2-3|TRBV7-9|.
CASSDGLTYTQYF
TGTGCCAGCAGCGATGGACTAACCTATACGCAGTATTTT
>.|TRBJ2-7|TRBV5-1|.
CASSLEGLYEQYF
TGCGCCAGCAGCTTGGAAGGCCTATACGAGCAGTACTTC
>.|TRBJ1-5|TRBV7-2|.
CASSLYLGNQPQHF
TGTGCCAGCAGCTTATACTTGGGCAATCAGCCCCAGCATTTT
>.|TRBJ1-1|TRBV7-3|.
CASSLSGQNTEAFF
TGTGCCAGCAGCTTAAGCGGTCAGAACACTGAAGCTTTCTTT
>medium-sized|TRBJ2-7|TRBV27|.
CASSDGSSYEQYF
TGTGCCAGCAGTGACGGGAGCTCCTACGAGCAGTACTTC